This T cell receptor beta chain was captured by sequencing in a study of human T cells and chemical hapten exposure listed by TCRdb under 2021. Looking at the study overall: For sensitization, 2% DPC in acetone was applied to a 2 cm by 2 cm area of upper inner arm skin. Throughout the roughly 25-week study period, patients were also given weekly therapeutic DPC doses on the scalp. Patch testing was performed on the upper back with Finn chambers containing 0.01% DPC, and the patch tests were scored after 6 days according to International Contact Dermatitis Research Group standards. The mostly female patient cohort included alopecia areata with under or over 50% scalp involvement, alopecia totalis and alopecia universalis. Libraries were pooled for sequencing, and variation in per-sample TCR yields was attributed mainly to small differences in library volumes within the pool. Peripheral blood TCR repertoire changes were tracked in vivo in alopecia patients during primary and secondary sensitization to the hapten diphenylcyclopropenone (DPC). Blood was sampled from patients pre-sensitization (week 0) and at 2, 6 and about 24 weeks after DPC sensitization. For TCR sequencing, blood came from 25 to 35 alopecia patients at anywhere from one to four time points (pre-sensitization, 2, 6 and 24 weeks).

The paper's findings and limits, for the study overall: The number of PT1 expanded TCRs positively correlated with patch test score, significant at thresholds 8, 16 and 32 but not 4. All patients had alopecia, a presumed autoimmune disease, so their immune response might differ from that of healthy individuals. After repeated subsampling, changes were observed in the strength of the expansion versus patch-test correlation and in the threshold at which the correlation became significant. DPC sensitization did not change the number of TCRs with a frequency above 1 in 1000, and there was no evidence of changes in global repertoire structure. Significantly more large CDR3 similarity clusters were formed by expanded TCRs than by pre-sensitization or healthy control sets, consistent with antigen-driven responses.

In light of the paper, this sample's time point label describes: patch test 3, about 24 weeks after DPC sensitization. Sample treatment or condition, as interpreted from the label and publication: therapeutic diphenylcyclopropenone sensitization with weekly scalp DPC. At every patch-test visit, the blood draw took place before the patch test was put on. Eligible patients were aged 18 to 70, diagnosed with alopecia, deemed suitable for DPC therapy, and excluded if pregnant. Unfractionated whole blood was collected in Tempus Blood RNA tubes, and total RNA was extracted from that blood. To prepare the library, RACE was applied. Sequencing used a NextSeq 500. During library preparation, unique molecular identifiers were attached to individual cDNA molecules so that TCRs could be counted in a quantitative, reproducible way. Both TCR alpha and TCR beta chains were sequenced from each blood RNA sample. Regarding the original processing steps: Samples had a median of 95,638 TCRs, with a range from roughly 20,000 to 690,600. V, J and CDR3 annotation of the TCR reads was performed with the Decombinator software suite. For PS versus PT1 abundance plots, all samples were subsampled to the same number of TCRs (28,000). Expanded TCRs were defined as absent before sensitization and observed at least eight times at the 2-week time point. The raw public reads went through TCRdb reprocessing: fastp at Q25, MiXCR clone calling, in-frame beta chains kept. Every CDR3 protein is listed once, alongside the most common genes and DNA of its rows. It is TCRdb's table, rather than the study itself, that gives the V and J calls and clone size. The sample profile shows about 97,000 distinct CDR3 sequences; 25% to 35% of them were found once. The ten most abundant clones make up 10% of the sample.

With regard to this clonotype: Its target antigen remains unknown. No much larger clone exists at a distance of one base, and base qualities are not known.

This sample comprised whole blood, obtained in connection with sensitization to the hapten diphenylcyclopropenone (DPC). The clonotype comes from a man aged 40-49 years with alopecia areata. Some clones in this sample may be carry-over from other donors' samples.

The CDR3 loop reads CASSSNRGRQETQYF. At the DNA level, the sequence is TGTGCCAGCAGTTCCAACAGGGGGCGGCAAGAGACCCAGTACTTC. The chain employs TRBV28 and TRBJ2-5, with 9 middle bases fitting TRBD1. Reading the germline V gene gives CDR1 MDHEN and CDR2 SYDVKM. After removal of 4 bases from V and 2 bases from J, the junction retains 5 bases not matched to a gene. The CDR3 numbers 15 residues from cysteine through phenylalanine. The read is trimmed to its CDR3 DNA, 45 bases read in frame from base 1.